The rows below give T cell receptor beta chains drawn from one sample of a study of identical twins. A single record per CDR3 protein comes from TCRdb applying MiXCR to the 5' RACE reads. The sample carries some 500,000 distinct CDR3 sequences, roughly 9.9% recorded once. Another study also made use of these data, one on yellow fever vaccine responses in identical twins.

Sequencing was done on a sample of PBMCs. The source of these receptors is a woman aged 18-30 years in good health. The CDR3 runs from the conserved cysteine through the conserved F or W. D genes are given only for firm matches. Clone size is shown for a subset of rows, as once, few, many or a class of expanded clone.

V: TRBV7-2; size: many; D: -; J: TRBJ2-5; CDR3: CASSLYFWDQETQYF; DNA: TGTGCCAGCAGCTTATATTTTTGGGATCAAGAGACCCAGTACTTC
V: TRBV27; size: many; D: -; J: TRBJ2-7; CDR3: CASSLKDTGYEQYF; DNA: TGTGCCAGCAGTTTAAAGGACACCGGATACGAGCAGTACTTC
V: TRBV12-3/TRBV12-4; size: -; D: -; J: TRBJ2-1; CDR3: CASSPSKDREPYNEQFF; DNA: TGTGCCAGCAGTCCCTCCAAGGACAGAGAGCCGTACAATGAGCAGTTCTTC
V: TRBV14; size: -; D: -; J: TRBJ2-1; CDR3: CASSPSLVYNEQFF; DNA: TGTGCCAGCAGCCCTAGCCTGGTATACAATGAGCAGTTCTTC
V: TRBV3-1; size: few; D: TRBD1; J: TRBJ2-7; CDR3: CASSRGTGKMAYEQYF; DNA: TGTGCCAGCAGCCGAGGGACAGGGAAAATGGCCTACGAGCAGTACTTC
V: TRBV6-6; size: few; D: -; J: TRBJ1-2; CDR3: CASRREGLGGYTF; DNA: TGTGCCAGCAGGAGGGAGGGGCTGGGAGGCTACACCTTC
V: TRBV6-5; size: many; D: -; J: TRBJ2-1; CDR3: CASSHSWGRCEQFF; DNA: TGTGCCAGCAGCCACTCCTGGGGACGGTGTGAGCAGTTCTTC
V: TRBV4-3; size: few; D: -; J: TRBJ2-1; CDR3: CASSQGLRDRSYNEQFF; DNA: TGCGCCAGCAGCCAAGGCCTCCGGGACCGGTCCTACAATGAGCAGTTCTTC
V: TRBV20-1; size: -; D: -; J: TRBJ2-3; CDR3: CSRLGASTDTQYF; DNA: TGCAGCCGGTTGGGGGCTAGCACAGATACGCAGTATTTT
V: TRBV7-2; size: few; D: -; J: TRBJ1-1; CDR3: CASSLASGRYTEAFF; DNA: TGTGCCAGCAGCTTAGCGTCAGGGAGGTACACTGAAGCTTTCTTT
V: TRBV3-1; size: -; D: -; J: TRBJ2-7; CDR3: CASSYTGTSTYEQYF; DNA: TGTGCCAGCAGCTATACCGGGACTTCCACATACGAGCAGTACTTC
V: TRBV7-8; size: many; D: TRBD1; J: TRBJ1-6; CDR3: CASSEDRGIGYNSPLHF; DNA: TGTGCCAGCAGCGAAGACAGGGGTATAGGCTATAATTCACCCCTCCACTTT
V: TRBV7-2; size: few; D: -; J: TRBJ2-7; CDR3: CASSTRLRPYEQYF; DNA: TGTGCCAGCAGCACCCGACTCCGGCCCTACGAGCAGTACTTC
V: TRBV7-9; size: many; D: TRBD1; J: TRBJ2-1; CDR3: CASSFPGTENNEQFF; DNA: TGTGCCAGCAGCTTTCCAGGGACAGAAAACAATGAGCAGTTCTTC
V: TRBV27; size: few; D: TRBD2; J: TRBJ2-7; CDR3: CASSLYPSGRIYEQYF; DNA: TGTGCCAGCAGTTTATACCCTAGCGGGAGGATCTACGAGCAGTACTTC
V: TRBV6-5; size: many; D: -; J: TRBJ2-7; CDR3: CASSYQSFSYEQYF; DNA: TGTGCCAGCAGTTACCAGTCCTTCTCCTACGAGCAGTACTTC
V: TRBV5-6; size: many; D: TRBD2; J: TRBJ2-1; CDR3: CASSFTSGNYNEQFF; DNA: TGTGCCAGCAGCTTCACTAGCGGGAACTACAATGAGCAGTTCTTC
V: TRBV20-1; size: many; D: -; J: TRBJ1-1; CDR3: CSARDRRGSDTEAFF; DNA: TGCAGTGCTAGAGATCGTAGGGGGAGTGACACTGAAGCTTTCTTT
V: TRBV5-3; size: -; D: TRBD1; J: TRBJ2-5; CDR3: CARSDDRVLTQYF; DNA: TGTGCCAGAAGCGACGACAGGGTTCTGACCCAGTACTTC
V: TRBV6-2/TRBV6-3; size: many; D: TRBD1; J: TRBJ2-2; CDR3: CASSYYRGPGELFF; DNA: TGTGCCAGCAGTTACTACAGGGGGCCCGGGGAGCTGTTTTTT
V: TRBV4-2; size: -; D: TRBD2; J: TRBJ2-1; CDR3: CASSQATGTSAPKSSYNEQFF; DNA: TGTGCCAGCAGCCAGGCCACCGGGACTAGCGCTCCGAAAAGCTCCTACAATGAGCAGTTCTTC
V: TRBV6-2/TRBV6-3; size: few; D: TRBD1; J: TRBJ1-5; CDR3: CASSYASGTVNQPQHF; DNA: TGTGCCAGCAGTTACGCATCCGGGACAGTCAATCAGCCCCAGCATTTT
V: TRBV4-3; size: -; D: TRBD1; J: TRBJ2-7; CDR3: CASSPDRGRAYEQYF; DNA: TGCGCCAGCAGCCCAGACAGGGGGCGAGCCTACGAGCAGTACTTC
V: TRBV28; size: many; D: -; J: TRBJ2-7; CDR3: CASSIQSSYEQYF; DNA: TGTGCCAGCAGTATACAGAGCTCCTACGAGCAGTACTTC
V: TRBV20-1; size: many; D: -; J: TRBJ2-5; CDR3: CSAPKVKETQYF; DNA: TGCAGTGCTCCTAAGGTGAAAGAGACCCAGTACTTC
V: TRBV4-1; size: few; D: -; J: TRBJ2-7; CDR3: CASSLRVFYEQYF; DNA: TGCGCCAGCAGCCTCAGGGTTTTCTACGAGCAGTACTTC
V: TRBV20-1; size: few; D: -; J: TRBJ2-1; CDR3: CSARSGGLNEQFF; DNA: TGCAGTGCTAGGTCCGGGGGCCTCAATGAGCAGTTCTTC
V: TRBV20-1; size: -; D: -; J: TRBJ2-7; CDR3: CSARDFTGYEQYF; DNA: TGCAGTGCTAGAGATTTCACGGGATACGAGCAGTACTTC
V: TRBV20-1; size: -; D: TRBD1; J: TRBJ2-1; CDR3: CSDKTGGRYNEQFF; DNA: TGCAGTGATAAGACAGGGGGCAGGTACAATGAGCAGTTCTTC
V: TRBV15; size: -; D: TRBD2; J: TRBJ2-3; CDR3: CATRTSGNTDTQYF; DNA: TGTGCCACCCGGACTAGCGGCAACACAGATACGCAGTATTTT
V: TRBV12-3/TRBV12-4; size: many; D: TRBD2; J: TRBJ2-3; CDR3: CASSRTSGRTDTQYF; DNA: TGTGCCAGCAGCCGGACTAGCGGGAGAACAGATACGCAGTATTTT
V: TRBV27; size: once; D: -; J: TRBJ1-5; CDR3: CASSPTQGSQPQHF; DNA: TGTGCCAGCAGCCCAACCCAGGGCAGTCAGCCCCAGCATTTT
V: TRBV20-1; size: many; D: TRBD1; J: TRBJ1-2; CDR3: CSASRTGGPLSGYTF; DNA: TGCAGTGCTAGCCGTACAGGGGGTCCCCTGTCTGGCTACACCTTC
V: TRBV28; size: -; D: TRBD1; J: TRBJ2-3; CDR3: CASSSHGTGISDTQYF; DNA: TGTGCCAGCAGTTCTCATGGGACAGGGATTTCAGATACGCAGTATTTT
V: TRBV3-1; size: few; D: -; J: TRBJ1-2; CDR3: CASSQWDEKYYGYTF; DNA: TGTGCCAGCAGCCAATGGGACGAAAAATACTATGGCTACACCTTC
V: TRBV28; size: few; D: TRBD1; J: TRBJ2-7; CDR3: CASTPWTGITYEQYF; DNA: TGTGCCAGCACCCCTTGGACAGGGATTACCTACGAGCAGTACTTC
V: TRBV27; size: many; D: TRBD2; J: TRBJ2-7; CDR3: CASSPLGLAGGVSYEQYF; DNA: TGTGCCAGCAGTCCCTTGGGACTAGCGGGAGGGGTCTCCTACGAGCAGTACTTC
V: TRBV18; size: many; D: -; J: TRBJ2-7; CDR3: CASSPPLSYEQYF; DNA: TGTGCCAGCTCACCACCTCTTTCCTACGAGCAGTACTTC
V: TRBV10-3; size: many; D: -; J: TRBJ2-2; CDR3: CAISDVRGAGELFF; DNA: TGTGCCATCAGTGATGTCAGGGGGGCCGGGGAGCTGTTTTTT
V: TRBV2; size: -; D: -; J: TRBJ1-5; CDR3: CASSEAPVRSQHF; DNA: TGTGCCAGCAGTGAAGCGCCTGTGAGGTCCCAGCATTTT
V: TRBV28; size: -; D: -; J: TRBJ1-1; CDR3: CASSLGKQAFF; DNA: TGTGCCAGCAGTTTAGGCAAACAAGCTTTCTTT
V: TRBV20-1; size: few; D: TRBD2; J: TRBJ2-5; CDR3: CSAGAGRGETQYF; DNA: TGCAGTGCTGGCGCAGGGAGGGGAGAGACCCAGTACTTC
V: TRBV5-1; size: few; D: TRBD2; J: TRBJ2-7; CDR3: CASSLIGTSGNSRAYEQYF; DNA: TGCGCCAGCAGCTTGATAGGGACTAGCGGGAATTCGCGGGCCTACGAGCAGTACTTC
V: TRBV27; size: many; D: -; J: TRBJ2-5; CDR3: CASSFFTPDRGRQETQYF; DNA: TGTGCCAGCAGCTTCTTCACTCCGGACCGTGGGCGCCAAGAGACCCAGTACTTC
V: TRBV27; size: many; D: -; J: TRBJ2-7; CDR3: CASSPRVTYEQYF; DNA: TGTGCCAGCAGTCCCCGGGTCACCTACGAGCAGTACTTC
V: TRBV7-2; size: -; D: TRBD2; J: TRBJ2-7; CDR3: CASSLVSGTSLSYEQYF; DNA: TGTGCCAGCAGCTTAGTTTCCGGGACTAGCCTCTCTTACGAGCAGTACTTC
V: TRBV27; size: many; D: -; J: TRBJ2-1; CDR3: CASSLFASNEQFF; DNA: TGTGCCAGCAGTTTATTTGCTAGCAATGAGCAGTTCTTC
V: TRBV2; size: -; D: -; J: TRBJ2-5; CDR3: CASSERQAQGETQYF; DNA: TGTGCCAGCAGTGAACGTCAGGCTCAGGGAGAGACCCAGTACTTC
V: TRBV29-1; size: many; D: -; J: TRBJ1-1; CDR3: CSARGGDIEAFF; DNA: TGCAGCGCCAGAGGGGGTGACATTGAAGCTTTCTTT
V: TRBV29-1; size: many; D: -; J: TRBJ2-7; CDR3: CSVEDGLGQYF; DNA: TGCAGCGTTGAGGACGGTCTGGGGCAGTACTTC